This T cell receptor (beta chain) was found in a study of T cell changes during pregnancy in multiple sclerosis. Trimming removed 0 bases from V and 3 bases from J; junction bases left unmatched: 11. The germline gives CDR1 SGHVS, CDR2 FQNEAQ. The CDR3 has 18 residues. Produced via immunoSEQ multiplex PCR; TCRdb's table is partial and in-frame only. This table has roughly 58,000 clones, about 90% appearing once. The chain recombines TRBV7-8 with TRBJ2-1, with 7 bases matching TRBD2. This specimen consisted of CD4+ T cells from peripheral blood mononuclear cells, obtained after pregnancy. The clonotype was recovered from a female donor in good health, enrolled as a control in a pregnancy study. The CDR3: CASSLAYKGLADYNEQFF. The CDR3 DNA sequence: TGTGCCAGCAGCTTAGCTTATAAAGGGCTAGCGGACTACAATGAGCAGTTCTTC. The entire variable domain, with the rest obtained from reference TRBV7-8 and TRBJ2-1, is as follows: GAGVSQSPRYKVAKRGQDVALRCDPISGHVSLFWYQQALGQGPEFLTYFQNEAQLDKSGLPSDRFFAERPEGSVSTLKIQRTQQEDSAVYLCASSLAYKGLADYNEQFFGPGTRLTVL.